This T cell receptor beta chain was retrieved from a study of blood T cell repertoires in COVID-19. The overall study: Material from acute and convalescent COVID-19 was sourced from the United States, Italy and Spain. PBMCs, B-cell-depleted T cells, or T cells provided the cDNA or gDNA that made up the material.

Looked up from germline, CDR1 is SNHLY and CDR2 is FYNNEI. The CDR3 extends over 17 amino acids. With V trimmed by 7 bases and J by 2 bases, 11 bases remained unmatched. While infection was still active, Seattle patients were enrolled and then followed longitudinally. TCRdb keeps only in-frame clones here, not all; method: immunoSEQ multiplex PCR. The table includes 350,000 or so clones, around 88% detected once. The sequence derives from a woman in her twenties or thirties with COVID-19, enrolled during active disease. The sequenced material came from peripheral blood. The chain is built from TRBV2 and TRBJ2-1, with TRBD1 matching 10 bases. The CDR3 DNA follows: TGTGCCAGCAATCCTTTGACAGGGGGCCCCCCCTACAATGAGCAGTTCTTC. It specifies CASNPLTGGPPYNEQFF.